The source of this T cell receptor beta chain is a study of blood T cells in healthy people across ages. A few counts support this clonotype. What it recognizes is unknown. Together with a sample-barcoded 5' primer, a J-beta primer mix was included in a second PCR lasting roughly 6 to 12 cycles. TCRdb analysed the 5' RACE reads with MiXCR anew, one entry per CDR3 protein. The top ten hold roughly 8.2% of the sample, which has around 1,500,000 distinct CDR3 sequences, roughly 30% seen once. The study, taken as a whole, reports: Calculation of diversity from one million T cells yielded estimates considered to be underestimates. When set beside aged donors, long-lived donors presented more naive CD4+ cells and higher diversity. Since the PBMCs were unsorted, naive and antigen-experienced cells could not be conclusively compared.

The sequenced material came from blood. The clonotype comes from a woman aged 25 to 45 in good health.

The CDR3 sequence: CASKDGFSYEQYF. Here the CDR3 DNA reads TGCGCCAGCAAGGACGGCTTCTCCTACGAGCAGTACTTC. The rearrangement joins TRBV5-1 to TRBJ2-7; the D is unclear. Per germline, CDR1 SGHRS and CDR2 YFSETQ. Trimming removed 6 bases at V and 0 bases at J, with 10 bases between. The CDR3 covers 13 residues.